The sequence of this T cell receptor beta chain was determined in a study of blood T cell repertoires in COVID-19. Background on the study: Samples of COVID-19 (acute and convalescent) were obtained from the United States, Italy and Spain. The analysed material was cDNA or gDNA that came from T cells, B-cell-depleted T cells, or PBMCs.

In the authors' workflow: Cell counts per sample came from amplifying reference gene primers. TCRdb keeps only in-frame clones here, not all; method: immunoSEQ multiplex PCR. V and J calls and clone size are those listed in that table; D and trimming were worked out from the DNA. The sample includes 95,000 to 120,000 clones, roughly 85% seen only once; the top ten take under 3%. V lost 5 bases, J lost 7 bases, and 15 bases lay in between. The CDR3 has 14 amino acids. Germline V gene lookup returns CDR1 MNHEY and CDR2 SMNVEV (reference sequence). This chain uses TRBV27 with TRBJ1-5; D uncertain. The sample taken for sequencing was peripheral blood. This clonotype originated in a human donor in a cohort sampled during active COVID-19. The CDR3 region has the DNA TGTGCCAGCAGTCTCAGCAAGGCAGGCCAGCCCCAGCATTTT. This gives the protein CASSLSKAGQPQHF.